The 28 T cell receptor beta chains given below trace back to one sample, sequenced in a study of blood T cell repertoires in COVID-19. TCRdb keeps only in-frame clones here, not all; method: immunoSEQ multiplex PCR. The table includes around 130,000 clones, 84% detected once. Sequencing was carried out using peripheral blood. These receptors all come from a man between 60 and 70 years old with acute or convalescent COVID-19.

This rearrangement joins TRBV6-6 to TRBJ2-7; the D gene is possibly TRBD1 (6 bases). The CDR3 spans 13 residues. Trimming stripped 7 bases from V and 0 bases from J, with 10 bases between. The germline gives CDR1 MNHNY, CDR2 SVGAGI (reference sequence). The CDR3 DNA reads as TGTGCCAGCAAACAGGGTAGCTCCTACGAGCAGTACTTC. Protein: CASKQGSSYEQYF.

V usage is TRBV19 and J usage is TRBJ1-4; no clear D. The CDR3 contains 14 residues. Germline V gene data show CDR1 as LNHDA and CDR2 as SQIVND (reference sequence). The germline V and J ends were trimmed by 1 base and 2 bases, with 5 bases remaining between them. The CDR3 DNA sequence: TGTGCCAGTAGTATAGGTCCGACTAATGAAAAACTGTTTTTT. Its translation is CASSIGPTNEKLFF.

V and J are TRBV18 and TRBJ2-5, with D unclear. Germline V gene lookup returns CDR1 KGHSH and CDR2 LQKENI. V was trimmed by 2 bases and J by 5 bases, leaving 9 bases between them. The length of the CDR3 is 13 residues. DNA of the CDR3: TGTGCCAGCTCACCAAAGAAACTGGAGACCCAGTACTTC. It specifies CASSPKKLETQYF.

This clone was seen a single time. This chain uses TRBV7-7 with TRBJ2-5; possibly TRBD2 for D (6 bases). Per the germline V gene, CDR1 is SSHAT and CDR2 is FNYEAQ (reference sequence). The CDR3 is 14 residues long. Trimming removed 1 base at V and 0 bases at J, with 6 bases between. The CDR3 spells CASSLGTNQETQYF. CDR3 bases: TGTGCCAGCAGCTTAGGGACTAACCAAGAGACCCAGTACTTC. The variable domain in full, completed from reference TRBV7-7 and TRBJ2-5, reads GAGVSQSPRYKVTKRGQDVTLRCDPISSHATLYWYQQALGQGPEFLTYFNYEAQPDKSGLPSDRFSAERPEGSISTLTIQRTEQRDSAMYRCASSLGTNQETQYFGPGTRLLVL.

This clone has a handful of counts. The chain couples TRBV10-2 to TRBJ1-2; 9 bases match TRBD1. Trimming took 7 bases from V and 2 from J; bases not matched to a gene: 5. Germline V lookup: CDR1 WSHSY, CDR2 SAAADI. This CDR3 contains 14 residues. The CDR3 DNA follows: TGCGCCAGCACCGGACAGGGGCCCAACTATGGCTACACCTTC. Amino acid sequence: CASTGQGPNYGYTF.

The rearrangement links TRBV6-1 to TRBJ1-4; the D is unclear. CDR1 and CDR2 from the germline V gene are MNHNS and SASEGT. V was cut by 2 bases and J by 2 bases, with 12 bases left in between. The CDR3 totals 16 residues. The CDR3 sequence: CASSESGFVTNEKLFF. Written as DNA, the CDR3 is TGTGCCAGCAGTGAAAGCGGTTTCGTCACTAATGAAAAACTGTTTTTT.

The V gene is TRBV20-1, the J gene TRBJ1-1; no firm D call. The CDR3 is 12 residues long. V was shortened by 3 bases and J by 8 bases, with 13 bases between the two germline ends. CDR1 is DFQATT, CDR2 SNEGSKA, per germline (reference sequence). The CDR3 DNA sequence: TGCAGTGCTAGTTTTCCGAGTACCGAAGCTTTCTTT. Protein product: CSASFPSTEAFF.

The CDR3 reads CATETDTNYGYTF. CDR3 in DNA: TGTGCCACCGAAACCGACACTAACTATGGCTACACCTTC. V is TRBV28 and J is TRBJ1-2, with D unresolved. The CDR3 has 13 amino acids. V lost 10 bases and J 0 bases, leaving 12 bases between the germline ends. Germline values: CDR1 MDHEN, CDR2 SYDVKM.

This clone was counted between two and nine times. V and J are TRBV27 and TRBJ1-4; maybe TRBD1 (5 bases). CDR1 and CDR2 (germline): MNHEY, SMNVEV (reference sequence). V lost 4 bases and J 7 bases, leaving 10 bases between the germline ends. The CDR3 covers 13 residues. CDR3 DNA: TGTGCCAGCAGTTCAGGGTTGGGTGAAAAACTGTTTTTT. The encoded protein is CASSSGLGEKLFF.

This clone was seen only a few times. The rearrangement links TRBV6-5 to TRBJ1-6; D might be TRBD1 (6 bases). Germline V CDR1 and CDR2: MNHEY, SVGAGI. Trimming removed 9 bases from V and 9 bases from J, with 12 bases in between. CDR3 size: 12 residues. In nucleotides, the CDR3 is TGTGCCAGTAAAAACAGGGTTTCACCCCTCCACTTT. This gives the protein CASKNRVSPLHF.

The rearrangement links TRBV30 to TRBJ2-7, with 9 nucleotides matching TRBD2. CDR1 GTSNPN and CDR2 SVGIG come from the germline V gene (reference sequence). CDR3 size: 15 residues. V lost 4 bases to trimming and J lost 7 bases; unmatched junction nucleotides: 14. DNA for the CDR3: TGTGCCTGGACCGCGGGAGGGCCCTTGTTAGGGGAGCAGTACTTC. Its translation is CAWTAGGPLLGEQYF.

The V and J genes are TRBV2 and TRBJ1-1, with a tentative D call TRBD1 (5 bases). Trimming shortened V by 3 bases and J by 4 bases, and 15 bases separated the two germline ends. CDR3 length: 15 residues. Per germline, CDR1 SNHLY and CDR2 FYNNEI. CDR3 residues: CASSDMDTPLTEAFF. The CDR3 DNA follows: TGTGCCAGCAGTGATATGGACACGCCCCTCACTGAAGCTTTCTTT.

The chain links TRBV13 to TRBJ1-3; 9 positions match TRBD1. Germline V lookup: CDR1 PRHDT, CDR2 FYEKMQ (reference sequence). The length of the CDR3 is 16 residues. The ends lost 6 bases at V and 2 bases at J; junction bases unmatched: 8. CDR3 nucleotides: TGTGCCAGCAGGATCCTAACAGGGGGCGCTGGAAACACCATATATTTT. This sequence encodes CASRILTGGAGNTIYF. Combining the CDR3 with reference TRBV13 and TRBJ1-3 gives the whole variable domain AAGVIQSPRHLIKEKRETATLKCYPIPRHDTVYWYQQGPGQDPQFLISFYEKMQSDKGSIPDRFSAQQFSDYHSELNMSSLELGDSALYFCASRILTGGAGNTIYFGEGSWLTVV.

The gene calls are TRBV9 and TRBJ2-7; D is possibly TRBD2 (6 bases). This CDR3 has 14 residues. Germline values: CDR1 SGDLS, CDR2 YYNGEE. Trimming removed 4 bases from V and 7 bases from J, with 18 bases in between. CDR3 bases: TGTGCCAGCAGCAGAGCTAGCGAAGTTTATGAGCAGTACTTC. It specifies CASSRASEVYEQYF.

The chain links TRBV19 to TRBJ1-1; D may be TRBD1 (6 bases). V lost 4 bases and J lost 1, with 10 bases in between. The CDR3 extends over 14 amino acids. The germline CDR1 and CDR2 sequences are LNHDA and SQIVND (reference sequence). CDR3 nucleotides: TGTGCCAGTAGTAATCCGGGACAGAACACTGAAGCTTTCTTT. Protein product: CASSNPGQNTEAFF.

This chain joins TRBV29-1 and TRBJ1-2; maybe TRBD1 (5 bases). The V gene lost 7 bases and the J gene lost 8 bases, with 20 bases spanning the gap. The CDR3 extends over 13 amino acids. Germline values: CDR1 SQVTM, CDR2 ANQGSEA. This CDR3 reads CSAGGAGARGYTF. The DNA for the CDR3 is TGCAGCGCCGGGGGAGCCGGGGCGAGGGGCTACACCTTC. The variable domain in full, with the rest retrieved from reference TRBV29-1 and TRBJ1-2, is SAVISQKPSRDICQRGTSLTIQCQVDSQVTMMFWYRQQPGQSLTLIATANQGSEATYESGFVIDKFPISRPNLTFSTLTVSNMSPEDSSIYLCSAGGAGARGYTFGSGTRLTVV.

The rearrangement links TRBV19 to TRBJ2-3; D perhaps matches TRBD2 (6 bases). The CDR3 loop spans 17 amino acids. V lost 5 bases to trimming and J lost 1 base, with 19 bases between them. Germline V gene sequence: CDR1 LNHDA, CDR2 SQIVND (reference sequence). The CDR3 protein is CASSSPGTPGRTDTQYF. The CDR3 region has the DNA TGTGCCAGTAGTTCCCCCGGGACTCCCGGTCGCACAGATACGCAGTATTTT.

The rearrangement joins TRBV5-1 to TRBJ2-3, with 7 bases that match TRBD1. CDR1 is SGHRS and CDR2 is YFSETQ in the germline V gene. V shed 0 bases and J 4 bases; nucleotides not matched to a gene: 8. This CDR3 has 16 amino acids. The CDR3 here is CASSLEGTVPPDTQYF. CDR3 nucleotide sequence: TGCGCCAGCAGCTTGGAGGGGACAGTTCCCCCAGATACGCAGTATTTT.

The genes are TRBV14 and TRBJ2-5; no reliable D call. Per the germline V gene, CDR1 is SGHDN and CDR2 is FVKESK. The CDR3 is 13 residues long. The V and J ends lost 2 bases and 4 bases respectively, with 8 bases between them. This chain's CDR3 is CASSQYNRETQYF. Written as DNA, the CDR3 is TGTGCCAGCAGCCAATATAACAGAGAGACCCAGTACTTC.

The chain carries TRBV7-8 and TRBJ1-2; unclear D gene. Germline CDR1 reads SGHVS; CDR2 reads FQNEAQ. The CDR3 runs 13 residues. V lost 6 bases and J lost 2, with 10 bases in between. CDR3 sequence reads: CASSSRQNYGYTF. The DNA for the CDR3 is TGTGCCAGCAGTTCTAGGCAGAACTATGGCTACACCTTC.

In DNA, the CDR3 is TGTGCCTGGAAAGGAGCCAGTTCCTACGAGCAGTACTTC. Translation gives CAWKGASSYEQYF. The chain has TRBV30 and TRBJ2-7; D is ambiguous. The CDR3 totals 13 residues. The V gene lost 4 bases and the J gene lost 1 base, with 11 bases spanning the gap. Looked up from germline, CDR1 is GTSNPN and CDR2 is SVGIG (reference sequence).

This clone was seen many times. For the CDR3, the DNA is TGTGCCTGGAGTATTGAGGGCAATCAGCCCCAGCATTTT. Its protein is CAWSIEGNQPQHF. The chain combines TRBV30 with TRBJ1-5; no definite D call. In germline, CDR1 is GTSNPN, CDR2 SVGIG (reference sequence). V lost 2 bases and J 2 bases, leaving 7 bases between the germline ends. CDR3 size: 13 residues.

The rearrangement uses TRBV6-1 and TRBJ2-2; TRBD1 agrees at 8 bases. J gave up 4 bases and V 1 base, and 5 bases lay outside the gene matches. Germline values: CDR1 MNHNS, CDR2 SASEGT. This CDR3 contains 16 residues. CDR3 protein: CASSEVRGRSTGELFF. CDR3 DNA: TGTGCCAGCAGTGAAGTCAGGGGGCGCAGCACCGGGGAGCTGTTTTTT.

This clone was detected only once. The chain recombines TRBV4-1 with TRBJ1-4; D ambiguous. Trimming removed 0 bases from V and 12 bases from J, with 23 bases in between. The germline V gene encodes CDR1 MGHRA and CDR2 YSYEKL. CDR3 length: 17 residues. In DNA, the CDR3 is TGCGCCAGCAGCCAAGACCCCGGACTTCCTGGGATCTCGCAACTGTTTTTT. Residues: CASSQDPGLPGISQLFF.

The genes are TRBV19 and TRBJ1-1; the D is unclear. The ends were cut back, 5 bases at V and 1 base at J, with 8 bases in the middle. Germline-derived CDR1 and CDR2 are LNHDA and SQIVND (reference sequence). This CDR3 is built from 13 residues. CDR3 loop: CASSLTENTEAFF. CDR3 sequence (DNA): TGTGCCAGTAGTTTAACAGAGAACACTGAAGCTTTCTTT.

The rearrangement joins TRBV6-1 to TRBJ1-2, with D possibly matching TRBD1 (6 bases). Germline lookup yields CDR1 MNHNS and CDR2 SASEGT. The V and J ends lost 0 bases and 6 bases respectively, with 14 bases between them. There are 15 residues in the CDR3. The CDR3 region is CASSEAREPGDGYTF. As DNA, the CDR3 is TGTGCCAGCAGTGAAGCGAGGGAGCCAGGGGATGGCTACACCTTC.

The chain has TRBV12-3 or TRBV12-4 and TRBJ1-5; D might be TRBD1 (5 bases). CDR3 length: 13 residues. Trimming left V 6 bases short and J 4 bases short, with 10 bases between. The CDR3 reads CASRAAGNQPQHF. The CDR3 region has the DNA TGTGCCAGCAGAGCCGCAGGGAATCAGCCCCAGCATTTT.

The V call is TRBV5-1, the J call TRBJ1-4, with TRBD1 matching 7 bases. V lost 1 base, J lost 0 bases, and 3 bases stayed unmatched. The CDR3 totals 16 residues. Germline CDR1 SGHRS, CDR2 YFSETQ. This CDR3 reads CASSLRGRSTNEKLFF. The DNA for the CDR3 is TGCGCCAGCAGCTTGAGGGGGCGGTCAACTAATGAAAAACTGTTTTTT.